What follows are 2 T cell receptor beta chains derived from one specimen sequenced in a study of chemoradiotherapy in HPV16-positive cancers. TCRdb's table, derived via immunoSEQ multiplex PCR, lists solely in-frame clones and lacks some. The data contain 53,000 or so clones, about nine tenths of them singletons. The specimen was blood, collected from a patient who underwent chemoradiotherapy. The receptors here all came from a human donor with HPV-associated anogenital cancer.

The CDR3 region is CASSSDTGQRDTEAFF. CDR3 sequence (DNA): TGCGCCAGCAGCTCCGATACCGGACAAAGAGACACTGAAGCTTTCTTT. V is TRBV5-1 and J is TRBJ1-1; D perhaps matches TRBD1 (5 bases). The germline gives CDR1 SGHRS, CDR2 YFSETQ. This CDR3 is 16 amino acids long. V lost 3 bases to trimming and J lost 3 bases, with 18 bases between them.

The chain employs TRBV6-4 and TRBJ2-2; the D gene is possibly TRBD2 (5 bases). Germline values: CDR1 MRHNA, CDR2 SNTAGT. Between the trimmed V and J ends, which lost 0 bases and 4 bases, there was a span of 9 bases. The CDR3 runs to 15 residues. The CDR3 DNA sequence: TGTGCCAGCAGTGACTCTAGAGGGCCCACCGGGGAGCTGTTTTTT. Translation gives CASSDSRGPTGELFF.